Listed below are T cell receptor beta chains from one sample, sequenced in a study of blood T cell repertoires in COVID-19. Generated by immunoSEQ multiplex PCR, the TCRdb table keeps only in-frame clones and is missing some. The sample lists around 60,000 clones, around four fifths occurring once. Sequenced sample: peripheral blood. These receptors all come from a man aged 70-80 years with acute or convalescent COVID-19. Both conserved end residues are part of each CDR3. Each record gives: J gene, D gene, clone size, V gene, CDR3 protein, CDR3 DNA. A D gene is named only where the DNA matches it firmly. For some rows the clone size is stated as once, few or many, or as a class when expanded; others skip it.

j_gene: TRBJ2-2; d_gene: -; abundance: -; v_gene: TRBV7-2; CDR3aa: CASAGMTGLTGELFF; CDR3nt: TGTGCCAGCGCCGGGATGACCGGGCTCACCGGGGAGCTGTTTTTT
j_gene: TRBJ1-4; d_gene: -; abundance: once; v_gene: TRBV25-1; CDR3aa: CASNKAGRNEKLFF; CDR3nt: TGTGCCAGCAACAAGGCAGGCCGAAATGAAAAACTGTTTTTT
j_gene: TRBJ2-7; d_gene: TRBD1; abundance: -; v_gene: TRBV13; CDR3aa: CASSPGGVGYEQYF; CDR3nt: TGTGCCAGCAGCCCAGGGGGTGTTGGGTACGAGCAGTACTTC
j_gene: TRBJ2-7; d_gene: -; abundance: -; v_gene: TRBV4-1; CDR3aa: CASSQNGLRGSYEQYF; CDR3nt: TGCGCCAGCAGCCAAAACGGGCTACGGGGCTCCTACGAGCAGTACTTC
j_gene: TRBJ1-1; d_gene: -; abundance: -; v_gene: TRBV10-2; CDR3aa: CASSDGLSGSSAEAFF; CDR3nt: TGCGCCAGCAGTGATGGTCTTTCCGGGTCTTCGGCTGAAGCTTTCTTT
j_gene: TRBJ1-3; d_gene: TRBD1; abundance: -; v_gene: TRBV18; CDR3aa: CASSDRGSGNTIYF; CDR3nt: TGTGCCAGCTCAGACAGGGGCTCTGGAAACACCATATATTTT
j_gene: TRBJ2-7; d_gene: TRBD1; abundance: -; v_gene: TRBV9; CDR3aa: CASSLGDSSSYEQYF; CDR3nt: TGTGCCAGCAGTTTAGGGGACAGTAGCTCCTACGAGCAGTACTTC
j_gene: TRBJ2-3; d_gene: -; abundance: -; v_gene: TRBV2; CDR3aa: CASSVLAFTDTQYF; CDR3nt: TGTGCCAGCAGTGTCCTAGCGTTCACAGATACGCAGTATTTT
j_gene: TRBJ1-2; d_gene: -; abundance: -; v_gene: TRBV3-1/TRBV3-2; CDR3aa: CASSRGGGRGYTF; CDR3nt: TGTGCCAGCAGCCGAGGCGGGGGGAGAGGCTACACCTTC
j_gene: TRBJ2-2; d_gene: -; abundance: -; v_gene: TRBV19; CDR3aa: CASRVGGPNTGELFF; CDR3nt: TGTGCCAGTAGGGTCGGGGGGCCGAACACCGGGGAGCTGTTTTTT
j_gene: TRBJ2-1; d_gene: TRBD1; abundance: -; v_gene: TRBV5-1; CDR3aa: CASSSSPGGQGRGQFF; CDR3nt: TGCGCCAGCAGCTCCTCCCCAGGGGGCCAGGGCCGCGGGCAGTTCTTC
j_gene: TRBJ2-3; d_gene: TRBD1; abundance: -; v_gene: TRBV5-5; CDR3aa: CASSQGQGVDTQYF; CDR3nt: TGTGCCAGCAGCCAGGGACAGGGGGTGGATACGCAGTATTTT
j_gene: TRBJ1-2; d_gene: -; abundance: few; v_gene: TRBV5-8; CDR3aa: CASSLFGGAYGYTF; CDR3nt: TGTGCCAGCAGCTTGTTCGGGGGGGCCTATGGCTACACCTTC
j_gene: TRBJ2-6; d_gene: -; abundance: -; v_gene: TRBV19; CDR3aa: CASSIGQQAGANVLTF; CDR3nt: TGTGCCAGTAGTATAGGACAACAGGCTGGGGCCAACGTCCTGACTTTC
j_gene: TRBJ2-2; d_gene: -; abundance: once; v_gene: TRBV5-6; CDR3aa: CASNYFGANTGELFF; CDR3nt: TGTGCCAGCAACTACTTTGGCGCGAACACCGGGGAGCTGTTTTTT
j_gene: TRBJ2-1; d_gene: -; abundance: -; v_gene: TRBV7-9; CDR3aa: CAAEVGLRINEQFF; CDR3nt: TGTGCCGCGGAGGTGGGTTTGAGGATCAATGAGCAGTTCTTC
j_gene: TRBJ2-1; d_gene: TRBD2; abundance: -; v_gene: TRBV3-1/TRBV3-2; CDR3aa: CASSPSGGRYNEQFF; CDR3nt: TGTGCCAGCAGCCCTAGCGGGGGCCGATACAATGAGCAGTTCTTC
j_gene: TRBJ2-6; d_gene: -; abundance: -; v_gene: TRBV5-4; CDR3aa: CASSVDSNVLTF; CDR3nt: TGTGCCAGCAGCGTAGACAGCAACGTCCTGACTTTC
j_gene: TRBJ2-2; d_gene: -; abundance: -; v_gene: TRBV5-1; CDR3aa: CASSLRDPNTGELFF; CDR3nt: TGCGCCAGCAGCCTCAGGGATCCGAACACCGGGGAGCTGTTTTTT
j_gene: TRBJ1-1; d_gene: -; abundance: -; v_gene: TRBV6-5; CDR3aa: CASSYTGRTTEAFF; CDR3nt: TGTGCCAGCAGTTATACAGGGAGAACCACTGAAGCTTTCTTT
j_gene: TRBJ2-3; d_gene: TRBD2; abundance: -; v_gene: TRBV25-1; CDR3aa: CASSDPSGVSTDTQYF; CDR3nt: TGTGCCAGCAGTGACCCTAGCGGGGTGAGCACAGATACGCAGTATTTT
j_gene: TRBJ2-7; d_gene: TRBD1; abundance: -; v_gene: TRBV5-1; CDR3aa: CASSLAGTGLYEQYF; CDR3nt: TGCGCCAGCAGCTTAGCCGGGACAGGCCTCTACGAGCAGTACTTC
j_gene: TRBJ2-3; d_gene: -; abundance: few; v_gene: TRBV6-1; CDR3aa: CASSDIGTDTQYF; CDR3nt: TGTGCCAGCAGTGATATCGGCACAGATACGCAGTATTTT
j_gene: TRBJ1-3; d_gene: TRBD1; abundance: -; v_gene: TRBV4-1; CDR3aa: CASSQDLGDRGRHTIYF; CDR3nt: TGCGCCAGCAGCCAAGATCTGGGGGACAGGGGGCGGCACACCATATATTTT
j_gene: TRBJ2-5; d_gene: TRBD2; abundance: -; v_gene: TRBV6-1; CDR3aa: CASSTTGGQETQYF; CDR3nt: TGTGCCAGCAGTACGACGGGGGGACAAGAGACCCAGTACTTC
j_gene: TRBJ2-3; d_gene: TRBD2; abundance: -; v_gene: TRBV2; CDR3aa: CASSEGLAGGGTQYF; CDR3nt: TGTGCCAGCAGTGAAGGGCTAGCGGGGGGTGGTACGCAGTATTTT
j_gene: TRBJ2-2; d_gene: TRBD2; abundance: few; v_gene: TRBV6-2/TRBV6-3; CDR3aa: CASSYPGQRGPPGELFF; CDR3nt: TGTGCCAGCAGTTACCCCGGGCAGCGGGGGCCCCCCGGGGAGCTGTTTTTT
j_gene: TRBJ2-7; d_gene: TRBD1; abundance: -; v_gene: TRBV11-3; CDR3aa: CASSLGTDLREYEQYF; CDR3nt: TGTGCCAGCAGCCTTGGGACAGACCTAAGGGAGTACGAGCAGTACTTC
j_gene: TRBJ1-4; d_gene: -; abundance: -; v_gene: TRBV3-1/TRBV3-2; CDR3aa: CASSQATGLTTNEKLFF; CDR3nt: TGTGCCAGCAGCCAAGCAACAGGCCTTACAACTAATGAAAAACTGTTTTTT
j_gene: TRBJ1-1; d_gene: -; abundance: -; v_gene: TRBV18; CDR3aa: CASSTDKETEAFF; CDR3nt: TGTGCCAGCTCTACGGACAAAGAGACTGAAGCTTTCTTT
j_gene: TRBJ2-5; d_gene: TRBD2; abundance: -; v_gene: TRBV3-1/TRBV3-2; CDR3aa: CASSQEGGGGPRETQYF; CDR3nt: TGTGCCAGCAGCCAAGAAGGAGGCGGGGGGCCGAGGGAGACCCAGTACTTC
j_gene: TRBJ1-4; d_gene: TRBD1; abundance: -; v_gene: TRBV6-5; CDR3aa: CASSYGQGVIYEKLFF; CDR3nt: TGTGCCAGCAGTTACGGGCAGGGGGTAATTTATGAAAAACTGTTTTTT
j_gene: TRBJ1-5; d_gene: -; abundance: -; v_gene: TRBV6-1; CDR3aa: CASSERKGLYSNQPQHF; CDR3nt: TGTGCCAGCAGTGAAAGGAAGGGGCTCTATAGCAATCAGCCCCAGCATTTT
j_gene: TRBJ2-6; d_gene: -; abundance: -; v_gene: TRBV3-1/TRBV3-2; CDR3aa: CASSQMLSGANVLTF; CDR3nt: TGTGCCAGCAGCCAAATGCTATCTGGGGCCAACGTCCTGACTTTC
j_gene: TRBJ1-1; d_gene: -; abundance: -; v_gene: TRBV7-9; CDR3aa: CASSPRAKGEGIWVTEAFF; CDR3nt: TGTGCCAGCAGCCCCAGGGCCAAGGGGGAGGGTATTTGGGTTACTGAAGCTTTCTTT
j_gene: TRBJ2-7; d_gene: TRBD1; abundance: -; v_gene: TRBV15; CDR3aa: CATSRDVRGQGEQYF; CDR3nt: TGTGCCACCAGCAGAGATGTAAGGGGGCAAGGCGAGCAGTACTTC
j_gene: TRBJ2-7; d_gene: TRBD1; abundance: -; v_gene: TRBV7-2; CDR3aa: CASSLETDRDEQYF; CDR3nt: TGTGCCAGCAGCTTAGAAACTGACAGGGACGAGCAGTACTTC
j_gene: TRBJ1-6; d_gene: -; abundance: few; v_gene: TRBV5-1; CDR3aa: CASSSRQAGNSPLHF; CDR3nt: TGCGCCAGCAGCAGCCGACAGGCCGGGAATTCACCCCTCCACTTT
j_gene: TRBJ1-2; d_gene: TRBD1; abundance: -; v_gene: TRBV3-1/TRBV3-2; CDR3aa: CASSPTGTGYGYTF; CDR3nt: TGTGCCAGCAGCCCAACCGGGACAGGCTATGGCTACACCTTC